What follows describes a single TCR beta chain. Its matching antigen is unknown. This sample was included in a study of T cells after yellow fever vaccination. General study points: Only a small proportion of the clonotypes turned up in both the CD4 and the CD8 compartments, likely arising from convergent recombination.

In making TCR cDNA, 5'RACE template switching added a universal primer site and UMIs to it. TCRdb used MiXCR to reprocess the 5' RACE reads, holding one entry per CDR3 protein. The table lists some 340,000 distinct CDR3 sequences, roughly 4% of them singletons, with roughly 25% in the top ten. The ends lost 6 bases at V and 6 bases at J; junction bases unmatched: 2. Germline-derived CDR1 and CDR2 are WSHSY and SAAADI. This CDR3 spans 12 amino acids. The source is a man aged 18 to 29 who received the YFV17D yellow fever vaccine. This rearrangement joins TRBV10-2 to TRBJ2-1; 7 bases align to TRBD1. This material consisted of PBMCs, taken 5 days after the yellow fever booster vaccination. CDR3 loop: CASRRTGNEQFF. The CDR3 bases are TGCGCCAGCAGGCGGACAGGCAATGAGCAGTTCTTC.